Below, 8 T cell receptor beta chains from the same sample are listed, as sequenced in a study of T cells after yellow fever vaccination (dated by TCRdb to between 2017 and 2020). What the treatment or condition label conveys for this sample: live attenuated yellow fever vaccine strain. Library preparation employed 5' RACE. Sequencing was performed on an Illumina HiSeq 2500. TCRdb reanalyzed the raw reads on its own, using fastp at Q25 for trimming and MiXCR for clone calling, and kept in-frame beta chains. Rows are combined by CDR3 protein, so each entry shows the most common genes and DNA. The table for this sample lists over 110,000 distinct CDR3 sequences; more than 6% of them were counted only once. In total, the top ten clones hold approximately 0.78% of the sample. Sequences were derived from CD4+ T cells sorted from PBMCs, sampled 5 days after the yellow fever booster vaccination. The receptors shown here come from a man younger than 45 who received the YFV17D yellow fever vaccine.

Ten or more counts support this clonotype. The chain is built from TRBV5-1 and TRBJ2-5; 7 bases match TRBD1. The CDR3 runs to 14 residues. CDR1 SGHRS and CDR2 YFSETQ come from the germline V gene. V lost 6 bases and J lost 2; bases outside the gene matches: 7. This CDR3 reads CASTPEQGQETQYF. CDR3 coding DNA: TGCGCCAGCACTCCTGAACAGGGGCAAGAGACCCAGTACTTC.

This clonotype was found many times. This chain joins TRBV6-5 and TRBJ2-2; D may be TRBD2 (6 bases). Germline CDR1 is MNHEY and CDR2 is SVGAGI. Trimming took off 2 bases at V and 8 bases at J, with 9 bases between the two ends. The CDR3 consists of 13 residues. The CDR3 spells CASSYTGEGELFF. DNA for the CDR3: TGTGCCAGCAGTTACACGGGAGAAGGGGAGCTGTTTTTT.

This clonotype was counted many times. The chain has TRBV27 and TRBJ2-1; perhaps TRBD1 as D (5 bases). Germline CDR1 is MNHEY and CDR2 is SMNVEV (reference sequence). The CDR3 sequence is 17 residues long. V lost 5 bases, J lost 6 bases, and 23 bases lay in between. CDR3 nucleotide sequence: TGTGCCAGCAGTGCCCGTTTGGGGCTTCCCTCAAGCAATGAGCAGTTCTTC. Translation: CASSARLGLPSSNEQFF.

This clonotype was counted a few times. The rearrangement uses TRBV5-4 and TRBJ1-3; no firm D call. This CDR3 region has 13 residues. V was trimmed by 2 bases and J by 2 bases, leaving 5 bases between them. CDR1 and CDR2 (germline): SGHNT, YYREEE (reference sequence). CDR3 protein: CASSFGPGNTIYF. The DNA for the CDR3 is TGTGCCAGCAGCTTCGGACCTGGAAACACCATATATTTT. The entire variable domain, with the rest obtained from reference TRBV5-4 and TRBJ1-3, is as follows: ETGVTQSPTHLIKTRGQQVTLRCSSQSGHNTVSWYQQALGQGPQFIFQYYREEENGRGNFPPRFSGLQFPNYSSELNVNALELDDSALYLCASSFGPGNTIYFGEGSWLTVV.

This clonotype was recorded many times. J is TRBJ2-7 and V is TRBV25-1; D may be TRBD2 (7 bases). Trimming shortened V by 7 bases and J by 4 bases, and 8 bases separated the two germline ends. This CDR3 is 11 amino acids long. In germline, CDR1 is MGHDK, CDR2 SYGVNS. DNA of the CDR3: TGTGCCAGCAAGGGGGGGTACGAGCAGTACTTC. Amino acid sequence: CASKGGYEQYF.

In its sample, this clonotype was seen many times. The chain employs TRBV5-1 and TRBJ2-5, with 8 positions matching TRBD2. Germline values: CDR1 SGHRS, CDR2 YFSETQ. Trimming cost V 4 bases and J 4 bases; bases outside gene matches: 15. The CDR3 has 17 amino acids. For the CDR3, the DNA is TGCGCCAGCAGCCCTCAGACTAGCGCGACGAGGGGAGAGACCCAGTACTTC. Amino acid sequence: CASSPQTSATRGETQYF.

This clonotype came up a few times. The chain recombines TRBV5-1 with TRBJ1-2, with D hard to call. V lost 0 bases and J 4 bases, leaving 13 bases between the germline ends. This CDR3 contains 15 residues. The V gene's germline CDR1 is SGHRS and CDR2 YFSETQ. CDR3 protein: CASSLGRHDFYGYTF. The CDR3, as DNA: TGCGCCAGCAGCTTGGGGAGGCATGACTTCTATGGCTACACCTTC. Complete variable domain (other parts from reference TRBV5-1 and TRBJ1-2): KAGVTQTPRYLIKTRGQQVTLSCSPISGHRSVSWYQQTPGQGLQFLFEYFSETQRNKGNFPGRFSGRQFSNSRSEMNVSTLELGDSALYLCASSLGRHDFYGYTFGSGTRLTVV.

The V gene is TRBV9, the J gene TRBJ2-7, with D possibly being TRBD1 or TRBD2 (6 bases each). The length of the CDR3 is 16 residues. Per the germline V gene, CDR1 is SGDLS and CDR2 is YYNGEE. Trimming stripped 2 bases from V and 3 bases from J, with 18 bases between. The CDR3 sequence is CASSVSGARYGYEQYF. CDR3 coding DNA: TGTGCCAGCAGCGTGTCGGGGGCGCGGTATGGCTACGAGCAGTACTTC.